This T cell receptor beta chain was observed in a study of identical twins. Unique molecular identifiers were present on the cDNA, which also gained a universal primer site by template switching. Using its own MiXCR run on the 5' RACE reads, TCRdb lists one record per CDR3 protein. The repertoire includes just over 450,000 distinct CDR3 sequences, over 12% of them detected once, and about 0.54% sits in the top ten. Healthy Caucasian donors formed the entire cohort. This clonotype was detected many times. The data also belong to a second study, concerning yellow fever vaccine responses in identical twins.

The TCR sequence derives from a woman between 18 and 29 years old in good health. Sequencing was done on a sample of CD4+ T cells sorted from blood.

CDR3 loop: CASSTGTAVNTEAFF. The DNA of the CDR3 is TGTGCCAGCAGCACAGGGACAGCCGTGAACACTGAAGCTTTCTTT. The chain is built from TRBV7-9 and TRBJ1-1; 7 nucleotides align to TRBD1. V lost 5 bases to trimming and J lost 0 bases; unmatched junction nucleotides: 6. This CDR3 contains 15 residues. Germline V gives CDR1 SEHNR, CDR2 FQNEAQ (reference sequence).